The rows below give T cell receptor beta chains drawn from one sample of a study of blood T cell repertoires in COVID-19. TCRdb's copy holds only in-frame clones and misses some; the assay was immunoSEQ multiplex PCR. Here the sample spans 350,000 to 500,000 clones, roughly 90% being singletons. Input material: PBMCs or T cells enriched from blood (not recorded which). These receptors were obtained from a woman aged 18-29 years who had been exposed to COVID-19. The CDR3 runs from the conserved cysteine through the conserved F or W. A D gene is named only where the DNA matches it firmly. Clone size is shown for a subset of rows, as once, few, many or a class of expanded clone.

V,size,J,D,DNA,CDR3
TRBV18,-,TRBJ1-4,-,TGTGCCAGCTCACCACCGCTTTCTTCAACAGGGATCTTTAATGAAAAACTGTTTTTT,CASSPPLSSTGIFNEKLFF
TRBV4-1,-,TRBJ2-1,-,TGCGCCAGCAGCCAAGACCAGACCGGGGTGGGGAACTACAATGAGCAGTTCTTC,CASSQDQTGVGNYNEQFF
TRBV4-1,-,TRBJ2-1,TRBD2,TGCGCCAGCAGCCAAGAAGCCGGACTAGCGGGTGAGCAGTTCTTC,CASSQEAGLAGEQFF
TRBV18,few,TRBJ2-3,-,TGTGCCAGCTCGCGAAATCCCACAGATACGCAGTATTTT,CASSRNPTDTQYF
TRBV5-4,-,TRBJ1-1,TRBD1,TGTGCCAGCAGCGTGTCCGGGACAGGGGCCACTGAAGCTTTCTTT,CASSVSGTGATEAFF
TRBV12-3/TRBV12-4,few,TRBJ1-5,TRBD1,TGTGCCAGCAGTTTAACAGGGGGCCAGCCCCAGCATTTT,CASSLTGGQPQHF
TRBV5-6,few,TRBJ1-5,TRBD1,TGTGCCAGCAGCGCACAGGGGAGAAATCAGCCCCAGCATTTT,CASSAQGRNQPQHF
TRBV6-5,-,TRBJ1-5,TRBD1,TGTGCCAGCAGCCGGGGACAGGGACATCAGCCCCAGCATTTT,CASSRGQGHQPQHF
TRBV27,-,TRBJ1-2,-,TGTGCCAGCAGTTTATATGCACAGGAGTCCTACACCTTC,CASSLYAQESYTF
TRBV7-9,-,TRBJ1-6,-,TGTGCCAGCAGCTCGACAGACAGTGATTCACCCCTCCACTTT,CASSSTDSDSPLHF
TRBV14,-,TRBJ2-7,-,TGTGCCAGCAGCCAATACACAACCCCCTTCGAGCAGTACTTC,CASSQYTTPFEQYF
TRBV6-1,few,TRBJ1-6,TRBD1,TGTGCCAGCAGTGAAACAGGGACAGGGCCTCAATCTGCTAGGCGGAACTTT,CASSETGTGPQSARRNF
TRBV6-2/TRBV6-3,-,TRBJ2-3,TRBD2,TGTGCCAGCAGTTTTAGCGGGGGGGATACGCAGTATTTT,CASSFSGGDTQYF
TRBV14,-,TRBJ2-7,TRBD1,TGTGCCAGCAGCCCAGTTGGGACAGCCTACGAGCAGTACTTC,CASSPVGTAYEQYF
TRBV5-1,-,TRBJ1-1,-,TGCGCCAGCAGCTTGGCGGTTCACACTGAAGCTTTCTTT,CASSLAVHTEAFF
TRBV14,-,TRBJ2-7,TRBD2,TGTGCCAGCAGTCGACCTAGCGGGAGTAATTCCTACGAGCAGTACTTC,CASSRPSGSNSYEQYF
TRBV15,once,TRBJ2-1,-,TGTGCCACCAGCAGAGATGCCCCAGGTAGCTCCTACAATGAGCAGTTCTTC,CATSRDAPGSSYNEQFF
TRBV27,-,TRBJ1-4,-,TGTGCCAGCAGTTTAGCTTTCGGGGGAAGGAATGAAAAACTGTTTTTT,CASSLAFGGRNEKLFF
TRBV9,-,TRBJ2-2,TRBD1,TGTGCCAGCAGCGTAGGGGCAGGGGGCCTAGCGAGAACCGGGGAGCTGTTTTTT,CASSVGAGGLARTGELFF
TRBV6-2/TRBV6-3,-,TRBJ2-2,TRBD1,TGTGCCAGCAGTTCCAGGGGGCCCACCGGGGAGCTGTTTTTT,CASSSRGPTGELFF
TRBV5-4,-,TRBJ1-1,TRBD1,TGTGCCAGCAGTTGGGGACAGCTAATGAACACTGAAGCTTTCTTT,CASSWGQLMNTEAFF
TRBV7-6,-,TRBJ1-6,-,TGTGCCAGCAGCTTATCAGCAGGGCTAACGGACTCCTATAATTCACCCCTCCACTTT,CASSLSAGLTDSYNSPLHF
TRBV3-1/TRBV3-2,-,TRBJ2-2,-,TGTGCCAGCAGCCGGAGCAGGGCGAACACCGGGGAGCTGTTTTTT,CASSRSRANTGELFF
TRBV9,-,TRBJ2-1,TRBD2,TGTGCCAGCAGCATACGACCGGCGGGAGAGGCCGATGAGCAGTTCTTC,CASSIRPAGEADEQFF
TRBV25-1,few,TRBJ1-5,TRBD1,TGTGCCAGCAGTGCGGGACAGAATCAGCCCCAGCATTTT,CASSAGQNQPQHF
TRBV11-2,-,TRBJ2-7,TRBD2,TGTGCCAGCAGCCTCCCCGGACTAGCGGGAGTCTACGAGCAGTACTTC,CASSLPGLAGVYEQYF
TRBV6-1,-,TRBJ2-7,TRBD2,TGTGCCAGCAGTGAAGCGCCGGGACTAGCGGGTACCGCCCACTACGAGCAGTACTTC,CASSEAPGLAGTAHYEQYF
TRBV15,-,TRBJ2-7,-,TGTGCCACCAGCAGAGATCTCAGCCTAGTCCGTGGCGAGCAGTACTTC,CATSRDLSLVRGEQYF
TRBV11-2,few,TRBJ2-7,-,TGTGCCAGCAGCCATCCAGGGGTCGCCTACGAGCAGTACTTC,CASSHPGVAYEQYF
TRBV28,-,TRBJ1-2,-,TGTGCCAGCAGTCCCGCGACAGGCATGATTAGCTATGGCTACACCTTC,CASSPATGMISYGYTF
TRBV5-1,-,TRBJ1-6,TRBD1,TGCGCCAGCAGCTTTGTACAGGGGGATAATTCACCCCTCCACTTT,CASSFVQGDNSPLHF
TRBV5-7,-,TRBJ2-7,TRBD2,TGTGCCAGCAGCTTGGTACGATTAGGACTAGCGGTCTCCTACGAGCAGTACTTC,CASSLVRLGLAVSYEQYF
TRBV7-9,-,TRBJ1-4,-,TGTGCCAGCAGCTTAGAAAGGGGTGAAAAACTGTTTTTT,CASSLERGEKLFF
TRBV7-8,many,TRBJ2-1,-,TGTGCCAGCAGCTCAGCCAATGGGCAGCGGCCGGGGAATGAGCAGTTCTTC,CASSSANGQRPGNEQFF
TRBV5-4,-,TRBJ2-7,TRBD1,TGTGCCAGCAGCTTGGGGGGGACAGTCTCCTACGAGCAGTACTTC,CASSLGGTVSYEQYF
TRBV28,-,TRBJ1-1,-,TGTGCCAGCAGTTTCGGCGGGAATCAGGCTGAAGCTTTCTTT,CASSFGGNQAEAFF
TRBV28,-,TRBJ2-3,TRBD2,TGTGCCAGCAGCTCGACTAGCGGGAGGGCAGATACGCAGTATTTT,CASSSTSGRADTQYF
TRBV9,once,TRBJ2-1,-,TGTGCCAGCAGCGTAGGGGTGGGGCAGGATGAGCAGTTCTTC,CASSVGVGQDEQFF
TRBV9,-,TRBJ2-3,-,TGTGCCAGCAGCGTATCCCACCCCGCAGCGTACACAGATACGCAGTATTTT,CASSVSHPAAYTDTQYF
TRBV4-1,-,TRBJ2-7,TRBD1,TGCGCCAGCAGCCAAGTCGGACAGGGGCTCTCCTACGAGCAGTACTTC,CASSQVGQGLSYEQYF
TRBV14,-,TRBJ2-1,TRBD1,TGTGCCAGCAGCTGGACAGGGGCCTACAATGAGCAGTTCTTC,CASSWTGAYNEQFF
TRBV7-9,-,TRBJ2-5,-,TGTGCCAGCAGCTTAGGACATCTGGAGACCCAGTACTTC,CASSLGHLETQYF
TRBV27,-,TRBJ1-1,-,TGTGCCAGCAGTTTATATCTAGGTCTGAACACTGAAGCTTTCTTT,CASSLYLGLNTEAFF
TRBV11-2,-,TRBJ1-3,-,TGTGCCAGCAGCGAGGCGCCCGGGTCTGGAAACACCATATATTTT,CASSEAPGSGNTIYF
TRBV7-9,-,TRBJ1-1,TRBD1,TGTGCCAGCAGCTCCGGACAGGGGACTGAAGCTTTCTTT,CASSSGQGTEAFF
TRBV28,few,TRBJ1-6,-,TGTGCCAGCAGTCCCTCCGGTTATAATTCACCCCTCCACTTT,CASSPSGYNSPLHF
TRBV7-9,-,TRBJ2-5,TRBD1,TGTGCCAGCAGCTTAGGGCCCCTCCGGGACAGGGACGGAGAGACCCAGTACTTC,CASSLGPLRDRDGETQYF
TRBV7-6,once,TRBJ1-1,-,TGTGCCAGCAGCAACGAGCCGGGGGATGAAGCTTTCTTT,CASSNEPGDEAFF
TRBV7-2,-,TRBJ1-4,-,TGTGCCAGCAGCTTAGGTGATACAGCAACTAATGAAAAACTGTTTTTT,CASSLGDTATNEKLFF
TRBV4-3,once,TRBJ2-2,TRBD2,TGCGCCAGCACCGATAAACCGGGACTAGCGGGGGGGCCAAACACCGGGGAGCTGTTTTTT,CASTDKPGLAGGPNTGELFF
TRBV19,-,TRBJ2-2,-,TGTGCCGCCAAAAGTAGAAGCGCCCGGACCGGGGAGCTGTTTTTT,CAAKSRSARTGELFF
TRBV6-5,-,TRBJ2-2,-,TGTGCCTGCCGGGTCTCGAGGAGCACCGGGGAGCTGTTTTTT,CACRVSRSTGELFF
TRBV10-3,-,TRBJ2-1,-,TGTGCCATCAGTGAGTCGAAGAGCAATGAGCAGTTCTTC,CAISESKSNEQFF
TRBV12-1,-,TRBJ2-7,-,-,CASSFGAGSYEQYF
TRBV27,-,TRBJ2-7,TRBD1,TGTGCCAGCACCCGGACAGGGGGCCTTTACGAGCAGTACTTC,CASTRTGGLYEQYF